These 14 T cell receptor beta chains originate from one sample sequenced in a study of post-analysis software for immune sequencing data. Which antigens these TCRs recognize remains unknown. Study findings and constraints: TRBV segments more frequent in patients than in controls numbered a few and included TRBV5-6, TRBV5-1 and TRBV20-1.

TCR beta cDNA libraries had unique molecular identifiers. One entry per CDR3 protein, called by TCRdb with MiXCR from the PCR reads. The sample carries approximately 250,000 distinct CDR3 sequences, 35% to 40% recorded once. Sample: blood. Every receptor here comes from a girl aged 5 to 17 with multiple sclerosis.

As to this clonotype: This may arise from a read error, as a much more abundant clone is one base away. This chain joins TRBV7-2 and TRBJ1-1; a possible D gene is TRBD1 (6 bases). Germline CDR1 SGHTA, CDR2 FQGNSA. Between the trimmed V and J ends, which lost 6 bases and 0 bases, there was a span of 14 bases. The length of the CDR3 is 15 residues. CDR3: CASSQDSIMNTEAFF. CDR3 sequence (DNA): TGTGCCAGCAGTCAGGACAGTATCATGAACACTGAAGCTTTCTTT.

The J gene is TRBJ2-3, the V gene TRBV7-2; D uncertain. The CDR3 length is 15 residues. V lost 1 base to trimming and J lost 2 bases, with 10 bases between them. The germline CDR1 and CDR2 sequences are SGHTA and FQGNSA. CDR3 in amino acids: CASSLVSKNTDTQYF. CDR3 DNA sequence: TGTGCCAGCAGCTTAGTGAGCAAGAACACAGATACGCAGTATTTT.

The chain recombines TRBV3-1 with TRBJ1-1; possible D gene TRBD1, 5 bases. There are 14 residues in the CDR3. V lost 7 bases and J 5 bases, leaving 17 bases between the germline ends. Germline assignment: CDR1 LGHDT and CDR2 YNNKEL (reference sequence). Here the CDR3 DNA reads TGTGCCAGCACCGGATCAACCGGGGGAACTGAAGCTTTCTTT. It codes for CASTGSTGGTEAFF.

This clonotype was observed many times. This rearrangement joins TRBV3-1 to TRBJ2-5; the D call may be TRBD1 or TRBD2 (5 bases each). Trimming took 0 bases from V and 2 from J, leaving 10 bases between them. The CDR3 sequence is 15 residues long. Per the germline V gene, CDR1 is LGHDT and CDR2 is YNNKEL (reference sequence). The CDR3, as DNA: TGTGCCAGCAGCCAAGATGGGGACGGGCAAGAGACCCAGTACTTC. The encoded protein is CASSQDGDGQETQYF.

This clonotype has a count of ten or more. The rearrangement links TRBV29-1 to TRBJ2-3, with D possibly being TRBD2 (5 bases). Germline V CDR1 and CDR2: SQVTM, ANQGSEA. Deletions cut 5 bases from V and 3 bases from J, with 15 bases between. This CDR3 is 14 amino acids long. The CDR3 reads CSVRLGLLTDTQYF. CDR3 bases: TGCAGCGTTCGACTCGGACTTTTGACAGATACGCAGTATTTT.

This chain joins TRBV12-3 or TRBV12-4 and TRBJ1-1; 7 bases agree with TRBD1. This CDR3 comprises 13 residues. Trimming cost V 7 bases and J 4 bases; bases outside gene matches: 6. The CDR3 spells CASTPGGVTEAFF. In DNA form, the CDR3 reads TGTGCCAGCACTCCAGGGGGGGTCACTGAAGCTTTCTTT.

This clonotype was picked up many times. The chain carries TRBV6-4 and TRBJ2-1, with D possibly TRBD1 on 5 matching bases. V was trimmed by 11 bases and J by 9 bases, leaving 26 bases between them. Germline lookup yields CDR1 MRHNA and CDR2 SNTAGT. CDR3 size: 15 residues. The CDR3 DNA reads TGTGCCTCCCAGGGCACTGGTAGTTTACACAGTGAGCAGTTCTTC. It is translated as CASQGTGSLHSEQFF.

Comment on this clonotype: A read error may account for a junction end that differs from germline. The chain uses TRBV6-6 and TRBJ1-1, with D possibly matching TRBD1 (6 bases). The length of the CDR3 is 14 residues. CDR1 MNHNY and CDR2 SVGAGI come from the germline V gene (reference sequence). The CDR3 spells CDSSSPDRNTEAFF. The DNA of the CDR3 is TGTGACAGCAGTTCCCCGGACAGGAACACTGAAGCTTTCTTT.

The rearrangement links TRBV29-1 to TRBJ2-3, with a possible D match to TRBD2 (5 bases). Trimming took 8 bases from V and 6 from J, leaving 12 bases between them. CDR1 is SQVTM, CDR2 ANQGSEA, per germline. CDR3 length: 11 residues. Written as DNA, the CDR3 is TGCAGCTCCCAACCGGGGGATACGCAGTATTTT. This gives the protein CSSQPGDTQYF.

This clonotype is a singleton in its sample. The chain joins TRBV4-2 to TRBJ2-3; 11 bases are shared with TRBD2. Trimming at V came to 0 bases and at J to 5 bases, leaving 7 bases not matched to a gene. Germline lookup yields CDR1 LGHNA and CDR2 YNFKEQ. This CDR3 is 17 amino acids long. The CDR3 nucleotides are TGTGCCAGCAGCCAAGAGGCCCTAGCGGGAGGCAAAGATACGCAGTATTTT. Its translation: CASSQEALAGGKDTQYF.

Concerning this clonotype: A read error is possible here, since a much larger clone lies one base away. The chain uses TRBV5-1 and TRBJ1-1, with 7 bases identical to TRBD1. This CDR3 has 15 residues. The ends lost 0 bases at V and 6 bases at J; junction bases unmatched: 8. Germline-derived CDR1 and CDR2 are SGHRS and YFSETQ. The chain's CDR3 is CASSLAARGDAEAFF. DNA of the CDR3: TGCGCCAGCAGCTTGGCGGCCAGGGGGGACGCTGAAGCTTTCTTT.

This clonotype was recorded at least ten times. The rearrangement uses TRBV12-5 and TRBJ2-5; no firm D call. Germline V gene lookup returns CDR1 LGHNT and CDR2 FRNRAP. V was cut by 6 bases and J by 0 bases, with 5 bases left in between. This CDR3 is 12 amino acids long. The CDR3 nucleotides read TGTGCTAGTGGACGGGACCAAGAGACCCAGTACTTC. The encoded protein is CASGRDQETQYF.

The rearrangement uses TRBV28 and TRBJ1-2; TRBD1 might be the D (5 bases). The CDR3 covers 14 residues. V lost 8 bases and J lost 4, with 17 bases in between. Germline V lookup: CDR1 MDHEN, CDR2 SYDVKM. The chain's CDR3 is CASDHPRESYGYTF. DNA for the CDR3: TGTGCCAGCGACCACCCCAGGGAAAGCTATGGCTACACCTTC.

The chain joins TRBV20-1 to TRBJ2-2, with a weak D call TRBD1 (5 bases). Trimming took off 3 bases at V and 0 bases at J, with 11 bases between the two ends. The CDR3 totals 15 residues. The germline V gene has CDR1 DFQATT and CDR2 SNEGSKA (reference sequence). Here the CDR3 DNA reads TGCAGTGCTAGCCAATCAGGGCCGAACACCGGGGAGCTGTTTTTT. Its protein is CSASQSGPNTGELFF.